This T cell receptor (beta chain) appears in the sequencing data of a study of T cell repertoires in cytomegalovirus infection. Germline CDR1 reads SQVTM; CDR2 reads ANQGSEA. Trimming removed 4 bases at V and 3 bases at J, with 10 bases between. This CDR3 is 12 amino acids long. TCRdb redid the calling of the reads with MiXCR, one entry per CDR3 protein. The repertoire has about 150,000 distinct CDR3 sequences, around 30% of them found once; the top ten carry around half. This clonotype was found a few times. Its target is unknown. The sequence derives from a human donor in good health (CMV status not recorded). Some clones in this sample may be carry-over from other donors' samples. The chain is built from TRBV29-1 and TRBJ2-7; D not resolved. Sequenced here: CD8+ T cells from cultured PBMCs, sampled from culture after CMV antigen stimulation. The CDR3 region has the DNA TGCAGCGTTGGTGGGGTCTTCTACGAGCAGTACTTC. Amino acid sequence: CSVGGVFYEQYF.